This record covers a single TCR beta chain. What it binds is not known. The CDR3 spans 14 residues. The junction had 5 bases not matched to a gene; V was cut back by 6 bases and J by 4 bases. This entry belongs to a study of T-cell memory formation after mild COVID-19. Study-level findings and limits: Pre-infection memory contained some responding clones, which suggested that cross-reactive memory had joined.

Each CDR3 protein is one row after TCRdb ran MiXCR on the 5' RACE reads. The sample lists approximately 260,000 distinct CDR3 sequences; over 15% were seen once. This receptor was identified in a man aged 18-30 years who had mild COVID-19 (a few samples of this study predate the infection). Cell type and time point are not known. The V and J genes are TRBV12-3 or TRBV12-4 and TRBJ2-1, with 8 positions matching TRBD2. Sample: PBMCs or a T cell subset sorted from them (not recorded which). CDR3 amino acids: CASRDERGYNEQFF. In DNA form, the CDR3 reads TGTGCCAGCAGGGATGAGCGGGGGTACAATGAGCAGTTCTTC.